Each of the 7 T cell receptor beta chains below was sequenced from the same sample in a study of cytomegalovirus exposure and HLA in healthy donors. The PCR made use of 60 Vbeta and 13 Jbeta primers. TCRdb's copy holds only in-frame clones and misses some; the assay was immunoSEQ multiplex PCR. The sample has tens of thousands of clones; roughly 83% are singletons. The material sequenced was PBMCs. Receptors were obtained from a man younger than 35 in good health and CMV-seronegative.

V gene TRBV30 combines with J gene TRBJ2-3; 7 nucleotides line up with TRBD1. There are 13 residues in the CDR3. V shed 5 bases, J shed 4 bases, and the junction held 6 bases outside the gene matches. CDR1 GTSNPN and CDR2 SVGIG come from the germline V gene (reference sequence). The CDR3: CAWGGQVADTQYF. Written as DNA, the CDR3 is TGTGCCTGGGGCGGACAGGTGGCAGATACGCAGTATTTT.

The V gene is TRBV12-5, the J gene TRBJ2-1; TRBD2 matches 8 bases. Germline CDR1 is LGHNT and CDR2 is FRNRAP. This CDR3 has 12 residues. J was trimmed by 15 bases and V by 3 bases; bases with no gene match: 7. CDR3: CASGFLGGRTFF. In DNA form, the CDR3 reads TGTGCTAGTGGTTTCCTCGGCGGGAGGACGTTCTTC.

This clone was recorded only once. The V and J genes are TRBV6-1 and TRBJ2-7; 11 bases match TRBD2. J gave up 5 bases and V 6 bases, and 6 bases lay outside the gene matches. Germline V gives CDR1 MNHNS, CDR2 SASEGT. This CDR3 has 14 residues. CDR3 sequence: CASSHGTSGNEQYF. CDR3 coding DNA: TGTGCCAGCAGCCATGGGACTAGCGGTAACGAGCAGTACTTC.

As for this clone: Other DNA sequences in this sample translate to the same CDR3. This chain connects TRBV7-9 to TRBJ1-2; the D is unclear. Germline CDR1 and CDR2: SEHNR and FQNEAQ (reference sequence). V was pared by 1 base and J by 3 bases, with 6 bases between. The CDR3 extends over 13 amino acids. CDR3 sequence: CASSLERDYGYTF. In DNA, the CDR3 is TGTGCCAGCAGCTTAGAGAGGGACTATGGCTACACCTTC.

V usage is TRBV19 and J usage is TRBJ2-5; 10 nucleotides align to TRBD2. The V gene's germline CDR1 is LNHDA and CDR2 SQIVND (reference sequence). This CDR3 spans 15 amino acids. V gave up 1 base and J gave up 7 bases; unmatched junction bases: 6. CDR3 sequence: CASSIASGSWGTQYF. DNA of the CDR3: TGTGCCAGTAGTATAGCTAGCGGGAGTTGGGGGACCCAGTACTTC.

This clone was observed a single time. This chain uses TRBV6-5 with TRBJ1-2; TRBD1 agrees at 9 bases. CDR3 size: 13 residues. The germline V gene has CDR1 MNHEY and CDR2 SVGAGI. J gave up 8 bases and V 2 bases, and 3 bases lay outside the gene matches. The CDR3 sequence is CASSYDRGSGYTF. The CDR3 DNA reads as TGTGCCAGCAGTTACGACAGGGGGAGCGGCTACACCTTC.

The chain couples TRBV6-1 to TRBJ2-1, with D tentatively TRBD1 (6 bases). V was pared by 4 bases and J by 7 bases, with 20 bases between. This CDR3 is built from 16 residues. Germline V gene data show CDR1 as MNHNS and CDR2 as SASEGT. CDR3 DNA: TGTGCCAGCAGTGGGCAGGGGACCTTGCCTCGGAATGAGCAGTTCTTC. It yields the protein CASSGQGTLPRNEQFF.